One sample yielded the 10 T cell receptor beta chains listed below, sequenced in a study of cytomegalovirus exposure and HLA in healthy donors (dated by TCRdb to the late 2010s). Receptors were amplified or captured by the immunoSEQ multiplex PCR assay. For the multiplex PCR, a mixture combining 60 forward primers for TCR Vbeta segments and 13 reverse primers for TCR Jbeta segments was used. Sourced from immuneACCESS, this table was stored by TCRdb with only in-frame sequences that have V and J called. A share of the clones is absent; for the studies checked, an unresolved V gene accounts for under half, and the remainder has no known explanation. This sample gives some 200,000 clones in total; 70% to 85% of them show up just once. The ten largest clonotypes hold about 0.094% of the sample. Specimen: PBMCs. Receptors originate from a boy between 2 and 10 years old in good health and CMV-seronegative.

The CDR3 DNA is TGTGCCAGCAGCTTAGCCCCAGGACTAGCGGGGGCATACAATGAGCAGTTCTTC. The encoded protein is CASSLAPGLAGAYNEQFF. The chain joins TRBV7-6 to TRBJ2-1; TRBD2 matches 13 bases. The CDR3 is made up of 18 amino acids. With V trimmed by 0 bases and J by 4 bases, 6 bases remained unmatched. CDR1 is SGHVS, CDR2 FNYEAQ, per germline.

This rearrangement joins TRBV4-2 to TRBJ1-2; D perhaps matches TRBD1 (5 bases). This CDR3 comprises 19 residues. Trimming left V 0 bases short and J 0 bases short, with 20 bases between. Germline CDR1 and CDR2: LGHNA and YNFKEQ. The CDR3 sequence: CASSQDGTAGGGANYGYTF. DNA for the CDR3: TGTGCCAGCAGCCAAGACGGTACCGCGGGGGGGGGAGCTAACTATGGCTACACCTTC.

V usage is TRBV7-9 and J usage is TRBJ2-7; unclear D gene. Trimming cost V 3 bases and J 0 bases, with 9 bases left between them. The length of the CDR3 is 14 residues. Per germline, CDR1 SEHNR and CDR2 FQNEAQ (reference sequence). The CDR3 DNA is TGTGCCAGCAGCTTTACAGTTAACTCCTACGAGCAGTACTTC. This translates into CASSFTVNSYEQYF.

This rearrangement joins TRBV19 to TRBJ1-1; TRBD1 might be the D (6 bases). Trimming stripped 5 bases from V and 6 bases from J, with 16 bases between. This CDR3 is built from 14 residues. Germline CDR1 reads LNHDA; CDR2 reads SQIVND (reference sequence). The CDR3 sequence: CASSPYDRLPEAFF. The CDR3 DNA sequence: TGTGCCAGTAGTCCCTATGACAGGTTGCCTGAAGCTTTCTTT.

This sequence joins TRBV19 and TRBJ1-2; D remains ambiguous. The CDR3 spans 15 residues. Per the germline V gene, CDR1 is LNHDA and CDR2 is SQIVND (reference sequence). Trimming cost V 2 bases and J 2 bases, with 12 bases left between them. The CDR3 bases are TGTGCCAGTAGTATACTTCCGGCAGGAAACTATGGCTACACCTTC. Encoded protein: CASSILPAGNYGYTF.

The chain uses TRBV6-1 and TRBJ2-5; tentative D call: TRBD1 (6 bases). Between the trimmed V and J ends, which lost 10 bases and 5 bases, there was a span of 11 bases. This CDR3 comprises 11 residues. The germline CDR1 and CDR2 sequences are MNHNS and SASEGT. CDR3 DNA sequence: TGTGCCACTAGAAGGGGGGAGACCCAGTACTTC. Amino acids: CATRRGETQYF.

The V and J genes are TRBV7-2 and TRBJ2-5, with 10 bases aligning to TRBD2. The V gene's germline CDR1 is SGHTA and CDR2 FQGNSA. The CDR3 is 16 amino acids. J gave up 1 base and V 0 bases, and 2 bases lay outside the gene matches. As DNA, the CDR3 is TGTGCCAGCAGCTTAGCTAGCGGGGGGCTCCAAGAGACCCAGTACTTC. This sequence encodes CASSLASGGLQETQYF.

This clone appeared once. The chain is built from TRBV27 and TRBJ1-1; D gene uncertain. The CDR3 covers 17 residues. Per germline, CDR1 MNHEY and CDR2 SMNVEV (reference sequence). V was pared by 1 base and J by 1 base, with 16 bases between. CDR3 residues: CASSLYRYPRENTEAFF. The DNA of the CDR3 is TGTGCCAGCAGTTTATATCGCTACCCCCGGGAGAACACTGAAGCTTTCTTT.

The chain recombines TRBV30 with TRBJ1-6, with D unclear. CDR3 size: 13 residues. Germline V gene sequence: CDR1 GTSNPN, CDR2 SVGIG (reference sequence). Trimming removed 4 bases from V and 9 bases from J, with 13 bases in between. CDR3 sequence: CAWTPTGVSPLHF. The CDR3 bases are TGTGCCTGGACTCCTACGGGAGTTTCACCCCTCCACTTT.

This clone was recorded only once. The chain joins TRBV29-1 to TRBJ1-1; the D is unclear. CDR1 SQVTM and CDR2 ANQGSEA come from the germline V gene. There are 10 residues in the CDR3. Trimming shortened V by 7 bases and J by 5 bases, and 8 bases separated the two germline ends. The DNA of the CDR3 is TGCAGCGCCAGCGGGACTGAAGCTTTCTTT. This gives the protein CSASGTEAFF.